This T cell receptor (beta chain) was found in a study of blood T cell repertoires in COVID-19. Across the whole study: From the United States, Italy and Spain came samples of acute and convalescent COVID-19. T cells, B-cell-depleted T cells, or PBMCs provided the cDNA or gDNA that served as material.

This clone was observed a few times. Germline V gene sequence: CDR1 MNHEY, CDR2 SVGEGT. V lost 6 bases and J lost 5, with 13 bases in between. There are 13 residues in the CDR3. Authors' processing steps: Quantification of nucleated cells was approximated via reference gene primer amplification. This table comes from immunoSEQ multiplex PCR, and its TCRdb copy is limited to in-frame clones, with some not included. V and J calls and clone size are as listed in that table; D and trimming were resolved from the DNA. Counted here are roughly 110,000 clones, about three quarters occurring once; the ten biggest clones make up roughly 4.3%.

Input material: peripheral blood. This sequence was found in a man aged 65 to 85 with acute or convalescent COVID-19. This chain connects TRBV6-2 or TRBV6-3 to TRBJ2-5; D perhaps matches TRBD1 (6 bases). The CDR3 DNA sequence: TGTGCCAGCAGCCCTACAGGGCATGAGACCCAGTACTTC. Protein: CASSPTGHETQYF.